This T cell receptor beta chain was identified during a study of blood T cells in healthy people across ages. Whole-study findings and limits: Conclusively comparing naive with antigen-experienced cells was impossible with unsorted PBMCs.

Sample-barcoded 5' priming and a J-beta primer mix drove a second PCR of roughly 7 to 11 cycles. MiXCR was run by TCRdb on the 5' RACE reads, yielding one entry per CDR3 protein. Of 600,000 to 900,000 distinct CDR3 sequences in the sample, around a quarter were seen once. In regard to this clonotype: No antigen is known for it.

CDR3 length: 13 residues. CDR1 WSHSY and CDR2 SAAADI come from the germline V gene. With 2 bases removed from V and 5 bases from J, the gap between germline ends came to 8 bases. A further study also used this sample, focusing on T cells of mothers and their children. That study adds: Mothers gave over 9.5 million TCR beta CDR3 reads each, and children several million each. Pairs that are related and pairs that are unrelated have TCR recombination output shaped similarly by thymic selection. Not a single persistent microchimeric T cell clone was detected.

The gene calls are TRBV10-2 and TRBJ2-3; the D gene is possibly TRBD2 (6 bases). This receptor was taken from a boy younger than 18 in good health. The source material was blood. The CDR3 is CASSEGGGDTQYF. CDR3 nucleotide sequence: TGCGCCAGCAGTGAGGGGGGAGGAGATACGCAGTATTTT.